This T cell receptor (beta chain) was observed in a study of Ad26.COV2.S vaccination and SARS-CoV-2 variants. Study outcomes and limitations: In vaccinated individuals, spike-specific CD8+ and CD4+ T cell responses reportedly displayed substantial breadth.

Libraries were prepared by immunoSEQ multiplex PCR; TCRdb keeps only in-frame clonotypes and omits some of them. The top ten hold under 5% of the sample, which has around 350,000 clones, just over 90% seen once. Details on this clone: What it binds is unknown.

The starting material was peripheral blood, obtained after recovery from COVID-19. The clonotype comes from a human donor who had recovered from COVID-19.

In DNA, the CDR3 is TGCGCCAGCAGCCGGGCGACAGTTGGGAATCAGCCCCAGCATTTT. It encodes CASSRATVGNQPQHF. The chain links TRBV4-1 to TRBJ1-5; the D gene is possibly TRBD1 (5 bases). V lost 4 bases to trimming and J lost 4 bases, with 14 bases between them. The CDR3 consists of 15 residues. Germline CDR1 MGHRA, CDR2 YSYEKL.